These T cell receptor beta chains were read from a single sample in a study of shared clonotypes between healthy human individuals. Repertoires were generated with immunoSEQ multiplex PCR, while TCRdb's copy carries only in-frame clones and drops some. The sample lists roughly 1,500,000 clones; 98% were seen once. Sequenced: naive CD4+ T cells sorted from blood. The receptors stem from a man aged 25-40 years in good health. The conserved cysteine and the conserved F or W are not part of the CDR3 here. Each record gives: D gene, V gene, CDR3 length, CDR3 protein. A D gene is named only where the DNA matches it firmly.

D gene: TRBD2; V gene: TRBV5-1; CDR3 length: 12; CDR3 protein: ASSLALAEGEQY
D gene: .; V gene: TRBV11-3; CDR3 length: 13; CDR3 protein: ASSLGQGPYNEQF
D gene: TRBD2; V gene: TRBV27; CDR3 length: 13; CDR3 protein: ASSLGTSGSDTQY
D gene: TRBD1; V gene: TRBV6-6; CDR3 length: 11; CDR3 protein: ASRDRGLGGYT
D gene: .; V gene: TRBV7-2; CDR3 length: 13; CDR3 protein: ASSKDSYSGNTIY
D gene: .; V gene: TRBV5-1; CDR3 length: 11; CDR3 protein: ASSLREDTEAF
D gene: TRBD1; V gene: TRBV29-1; CDR3 length: 14; CDR3 protein: SVLQEGTGRYQPQH
D gene: TRBD2; V gene: TRBV5-1; CDR3 length: 13; CDR3 protein: ASSPPGTSGNEQY
D gene: .; V gene: TRBV9; CDR3 length: 12; CDR3 protein: ASSVGPGDYEQY
D gene: TRBD1; V gene: TRBV29-1; CDR3 length: 10; CDR3 protein: SGTGTGGEQY
D gene: .; V gene: TRBV29-1; CDR3 length: 13; CDR3 protein: SASRPGGASYEQY
D gene: .; V gene: TRBV30; CDR3 length: 12; CDR3 protein: AWSVPTKGGTQY
D gene: TRBD2; V gene: TRBV5-6; CDR3 length: 9; CDR3 protein: ASGRGNEQY
D gene: TRBD1; V gene: TRBV7-8; CDR3 length: 13; CDR3 protein: ASSLGRDRIVGAF
D gene: .; V gene: TRBV5-1; CDR3 length: 11; CDR3 protein: ASSDEPDNEQF
D gene: TRBD2; V gene: TRBV10-1; CDR3 length: 14; CDR3 protein: ASSEVGGRDYNEQF
D gene: TRBD2; V gene: TRBV7-2; CDR3 length: 13; CDR3 protein: ASSLGAGGTYEQY
D gene: .; V gene: TRBV5-1; CDR3 length: 13; CDR3 protein: ASSPLQGAGEKLF
D gene: TRBD1; V gene: TRBV10-3; CDR3 length: 16; CDR3 protein: AISEYFSRGTEGYEQY
D gene: .; V gene: TRBV28; CDR3 length: 11; CDR3 protein: ASSPVPHYGYT
D gene: TRBD2; V gene: TRBV28; CDR3 length: 13; CDR3 protein: ASSLGGSPYNEQF
D gene: .; V gene: TRBV2; CDR3 length: 11; CDR3 protein: ASRQEDGTEAF
D gene: TRBD2; V gene: TRBV15; CDR3 length: 16; CDR3 protein: ATSRDLGAGLAGPEQY
D gene: .; V gene: TRBV18; CDR3 length: 11; CDR3 protein: ASRSGSSYEQY
D gene: .; V gene: TRBV7-6; CDR3 length: 16; CDR3 protein: ASSLTPPPGGRVYEQY
D gene: .; V gene: TRBV9; CDR3 length: 10; CDR3 protein: ASSDSGATQY
D gene: TRBD2; V gene: TRBV27; CDR3 length: 11; CDR3 protein: ASRTSGSYEQY
D gene: .; V gene: TRBV7-6; CDR3 length: 14; CDR3 protein: ASSGGRDETNEKLF
D gene: .; V gene: TRBV7-8; CDR3 length: 12; CDR3 protein: ASSLLTGKGEQY
D gene: .; V gene: TRBV28; CDR3 length: 13; CDR3 protein: ASSLRGQTTDTQY
D gene: .; V gene: TRBV7-2; CDR3 length: 10; CDR3 protein: ASTYVRGTQY
D gene: .; V gene: TRBV7-8; CDR3 length: 11; CDR3 protein: ASRSGASTEAF
D gene: TRBD1; V gene: TRBV15; CDR3 length: 14; CDR3 protein: ATSRGGTGGQETQY
D gene: .; V gene: TRBV30; CDR3 length: 11; CDR3 protein: AWRAPAGDTQY
D gene: TRBD2; V gene: TRBV14; CDR3 length: 12; CDR3 protein: ASSQTGGRYEQY
D gene: TRBD1; V gene: TRBV5-1; CDR3 length: 14; CDR3 protein: ASAESDRARWNEQF
D gene: .; V gene: TRBV2; CDR3 length: 12; CDR3 protein: ASSLTGPSYEQY
D gene: .; V gene: TRBV6-6; CDR3 length: 14; CDR3 protein: ASSFPTERGNQPQH
D gene: .; V gene: TRBV18; CDR3 length: 13; CDR3 protein: ASSRQGRASYEQY
D gene: .; V gene: TRBV20-1; CDR3 length: 9; CDR3 protein: SALGPGELF
D gene: .; V gene: TRBV6-1; CDR3 length: 11; CDR3 protein: ASSPRQTDTQY